This is a list of T cell receptor beta chains from one sample in a study of breast tumors, draining lymph nodes, adjacent tissues. Via MiXCR, TCRdb re-called the multiplex PCR reads, giving one row per CDR3 protein. Counted here are some 97,000 distinct CDR3 sequences, 20% to 25% occurring once; the ten biggest clones make up 1% to 1.5%. The sequenced material came from axillary lymph node tissue. The receptors shown here come from a female donor with breast cancer. Some clones in this sample may be carry-over from other donors' samples. The CDR3 runs from the conserved cysteine through the conserved F or W. The order of the fields is V gene, clone size, D gene, J gene, CDR3 DNA, CDR3 protein. A D gene is named only where the DNA matches it firmly. Size values are once, few and many counts, or a class for expanded clones, and some rows have none.

v_call: TRBV7-6
clone_size: -
d_call: -
j_call: TRBJ2-6
cdr3_nt: TGTGCCAGCAGTTTATATTCGAGCTCCTCCTCTGGGGCCAACGTCCTGGCTTTC
cdr3_aa: CASSLYSSSSSGANVLAF

v_call: TRBV28
clone_size: many
d_call: -
j_call: TRBJ1-3
cdr3_nt: TGTGCCAGCGGTAGGCCTGGAAACACCATATATTTT
cdr3_aa: CASGRPGNTIYF

v_call: TRBV27
clone_size: few
d_call: -
j_call: TRBJ2-2
cdr3_nt: TGTGCCAGCAGTCTGCCGGGTGCGAACACCGGGGAGCTGTTTTTT
cdr3_aa: CASSLPGANTGELFF

v_call: TRBV20-1
clone_size: many
d_call: -
j_call: TRBJ2-2
cdr3_nt: TGCAGTGCTAGAGATGGCCCGACCGGGGAGCTGTTTTTT
cdr3_aa: CSARDGPTGELFF

v_call: TRBV20-1
clone_size: many
d_call: -
j_call: TRBJ1-2
cdr3_nt: TGCAGTGCTAGAGATCGTGGGGTCGGCTACACCTTC
cdr3_aa: CSARDRGVGYTF

v_call: TRBV3-1
clone_size: many
d_call: TRBD1
j_call: TRBJ2-7
cdr3_nt: TGTGCCAGCAGCCAAGACAGGGGGCACGAGCAGTACTTC
cdr3_aa: CASSQDRGHEQYF

v_call: TRBV28
clone_size: many
d_call: -
j_call: TRBJ2-7
cdr3_nt: TGTGCCAGCAGTTTAAAGCTTCCGGGGAACGAGCAGTACTTC
cdr3_aa: CASSLKLPGNEQYF

v_call: TRBV2
clone_size: many
d_call: -
j_call: TRBJ2-5
cdr3_nt: TGTGCCAGCAGTGAATACTTAATCCGGGAGACCCAGTACTTC
cdr3_aa: CASSEYLIRETQYF

v_call: TRBV9
clone_size: many
d_call: TRBD2
j_call: TRBJ2-1
cdr3_nt: TGTGCCAGCAGCGTGGACCCCGGGGGGGGCAATGAGCAGTTCTTC
cdr3_aa: CASSVDPGGGNEQFF

v_call: TRBV10-3
clone_size: -
d_call: -
j_call: TRBJ1-1
cdr3_nt: TGTGCCATCAGTGTTTCGTCAGGGTCCACTGAAGCTTTCTTT
cdr3_aa: CAISVSSGSTEAFF

v_call: TRBV5-1
clone_size: -
d_call: -
j_call: TRBJ1-1
cdr3_nt: TGCGCCAGCAGCTTGCATATCCAGGGCGACACTGAAGCTTTCTTT
cdr3_aa: CASSLHIQGDTEAFF

v_call: TRBV2
clone_size: many
d_call: -
j_call: TRBJ2-3
cdr3_nt: TGTGCCAGCAGTGGCCAGCTAGATACGCAGTATTTT
cdr3_aa: CASSGQLDTQYF

v_call: TRBV7-9
clone_size: many
d_call: TRBD1
j_call: TRBJ1-2
cdr3_nt: TGTGCCAGCAGCCTGGGCATACACGGAGCAGGGGGCAAGGGCTACACCTTC
cdr3_aa: CASSLGIHGAGGKGYTF

v_call: TRBV30
clone_size: many
d_call: TRBD1
j_call: TRBJ1-2
cdr3_nt: TGTGCCTGGAAACAGGGGAATGATGGCTACACCTTC
cdr3_aa: CAWKQGNDGYTF

v_call: TRBV11-2
clone_size: -
d_call: TRBD1
j_call: TRBJ1-4
cdr3_nt: TGTGCCAGCAGCCCCCGGACAGGGGACCCGAAACTGTTTTTT
cdr3_aa: CASSPRTGDPKLFF

v_call: TRBV15
clone_size: many
d_call: -
j_call: TRBJ2-2
cdr3_nt: TGTGCCACCAGCAGACAGACGACAGGTCGGAAGCTGTTTTTT
cdr3_aa: CATSRQTTGRKLFF

v_call: TRBV19
clone_size: many
d_call: TRBD2
j_call: TRBJ2-1
cdr3_nt: TGTGCCAGTAGAGCCGGGACTACTACAGGTGAGCAGTTCTTC
cdr3_aa: CASRAGTTTGEQFF

v_call: TRBV6-6
clone_size: many
d_call: -
j_call: TRBJ2-7
cdr3_nt: TGTGCCAGCAGTAGGGGAAGGGATGAGTTCTACGAGCAGTACTTC
cdr3_aa: CASSRGRDEFYEQYF

v_call: TRBV7-3
clone_size: many
d_call: -
j_call: TRBJ2-3
cdr3_nt: TGTGCCAGCAGCTTCAGGGGGGCGGATACGCAGTATTTT
cdr3_aa: CASSFRGADTQYF